This T cell receptor beta chain was documented in a study of T cells in Graves' hyperthyroidism and ophthalmopathy. The germline gives CDR1 DFQATT, CDR2 SNEGSKA (reference sequence). V was pared by 6 bases and J by 4 bases, with 12 bases between. This CDR3 has 12 amino acids. Diagnosis rested on symptoms, serum thyroxine and TRAb, thyroid ultrasound, and orbital computed tomography. The blood sample predates any ophthalmopathy symptoms, coming from first hyperthyroidism diagnosis. The investigators amplified TCR beta CDR3 regions from RNA transcripts. An initial round of RT-PCR targeting the TCR CDR3 relied on the HTBI primer set. TCRdb re-analysed the multiplex PCR reads in MiXCR, keeping a single row per CDR3 protein. This table holds about 280,000 distinct CDR3 sequences, less than 30% found once.

The material sequenced was blood. The V and J genes are TRBV20-1 and TRBJ2-5; D unclear. This clonotype was obtained from a man aged 35 to 55 with Graves' hyperthyroidism that later progressed to Graves' ophthalmopathy. The CDR3 sequence is CSAKSRLETQYF. CDR3 bases: TGCAGTGCCAAGTCTCGGCTAGAGACCCAGTACTTC.